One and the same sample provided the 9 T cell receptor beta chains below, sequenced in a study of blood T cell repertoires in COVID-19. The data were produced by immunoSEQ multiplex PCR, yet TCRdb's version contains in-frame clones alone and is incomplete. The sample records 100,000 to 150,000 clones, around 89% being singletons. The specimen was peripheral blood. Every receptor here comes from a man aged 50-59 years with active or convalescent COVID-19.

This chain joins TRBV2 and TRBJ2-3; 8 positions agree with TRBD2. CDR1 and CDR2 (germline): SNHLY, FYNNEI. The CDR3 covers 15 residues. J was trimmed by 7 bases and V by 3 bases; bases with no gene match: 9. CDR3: CASSERSGGGNTQYF. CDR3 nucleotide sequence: TGTGCCAGCAGTGAGAGGAGTGGCGGGGGGAATACGCAGTATTTT. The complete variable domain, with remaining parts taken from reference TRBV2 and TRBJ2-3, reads EPEVTQTPSHQVTQMGQEVILRCVPISNHLYFYWYRQILGQKVEFLVSFYNNEISEKSEIFDDQFSVERPDGSNFTLKIRSTKLEDSAMYFCASSERSGGGNTQYFGPGTRLTVL.

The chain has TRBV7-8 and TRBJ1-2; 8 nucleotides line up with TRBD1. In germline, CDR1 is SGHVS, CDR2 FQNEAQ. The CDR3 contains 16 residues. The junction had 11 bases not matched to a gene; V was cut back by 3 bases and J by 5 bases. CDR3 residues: CASSLVTGTGAYGYTF. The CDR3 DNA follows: TGTGCCAGCAGCTTGGTAACCGGGACAGGAGCATATGGCTACACCTTC.

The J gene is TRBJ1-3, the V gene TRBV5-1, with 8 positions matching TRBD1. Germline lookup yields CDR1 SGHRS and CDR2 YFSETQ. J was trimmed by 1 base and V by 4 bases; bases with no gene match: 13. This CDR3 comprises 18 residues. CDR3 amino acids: CASSPYSSQGASGNTIYF. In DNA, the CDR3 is TGCGCCAGCAGCCCCTATTCAAGCCAGGGGGCATCTGGAAACACCATATATTTT. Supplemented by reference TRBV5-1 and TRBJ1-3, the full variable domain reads KAGVTQTPRYLIKTRGQQVTLSCSPISGHRSVSWYQQTPGQGLQFLFEYFSETQRNKGNFPGRFSGRQFSNSRSEMNVSTLELGDSALYLCASSPYSSQGASGNTIYFGEGSWLTVV.

CDR3 sequence: CASRDRKNTEAFF. Written as DNA, the CDR3 is TGTGCCAGCAGAGACAGGAAGAACACTGAAGCTTTCTTT. This chain joins TRBV12-3 or TRBV12-4 and TRBJ1-1; possibly TRBD1 for D (6 bases). The CDR3 loop spans 13 amino acids. Trimming removed 6 bases at V and 1 base at J, with 9 bases between.

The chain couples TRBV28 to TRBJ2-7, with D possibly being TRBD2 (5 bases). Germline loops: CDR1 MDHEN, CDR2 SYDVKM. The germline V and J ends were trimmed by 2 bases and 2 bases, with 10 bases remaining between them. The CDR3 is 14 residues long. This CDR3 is CASSLEGIPYEQYF. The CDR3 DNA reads TGTGCCAGCAGTTTAGAGGGAATCCCCTACGAGCAGTACTTC.

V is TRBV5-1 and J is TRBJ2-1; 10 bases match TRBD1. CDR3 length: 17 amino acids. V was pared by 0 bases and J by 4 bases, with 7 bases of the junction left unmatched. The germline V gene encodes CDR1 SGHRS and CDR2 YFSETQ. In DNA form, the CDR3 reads TGCGCCAGCAGCTTGGCCAATGGACAGGGGGGGTACAATGAGCAGTTCTTC. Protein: CASSLANGQGGYNEQFF.

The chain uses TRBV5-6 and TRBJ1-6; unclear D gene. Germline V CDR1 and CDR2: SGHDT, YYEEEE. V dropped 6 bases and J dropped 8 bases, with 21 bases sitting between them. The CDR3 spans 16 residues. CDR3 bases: TGTGCCAGCACCGGGGAGGGCCTTTACACTCATTCACCCCTCCACTTT. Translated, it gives CASTGEGLYTHSPLHF.

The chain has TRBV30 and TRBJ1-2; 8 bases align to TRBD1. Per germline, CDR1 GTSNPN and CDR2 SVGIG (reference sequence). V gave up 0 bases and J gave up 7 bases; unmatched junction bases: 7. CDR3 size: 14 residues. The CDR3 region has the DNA TGTGCCTGGAGTGTAACCAGGGGGCAAGGTGGCTACACCTTC. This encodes CAWSVTRGQGGYTF.

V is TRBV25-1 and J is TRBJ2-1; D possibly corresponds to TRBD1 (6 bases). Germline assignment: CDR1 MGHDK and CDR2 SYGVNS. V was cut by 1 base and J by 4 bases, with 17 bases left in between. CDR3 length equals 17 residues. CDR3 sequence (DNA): TGTGCCAGCAGTGAATCAGGGGCTGGTGCTGCGTACAATGAGCAGTTCTTC. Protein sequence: CASSESGAGAAYNEQFF.